This T cell receptor beta chain was captured in a study of Ad26.COV2.S vaccination and SARS-CoV-2 variants. The overall study: Ad26.COV2.S arm of COV1001 included the donor. Study conclusions and caveats: Measurement of non-spike TCR breadth gave similar results in vaccine and placebo recipients. Compared with placebo recipients, vaccine recipients had higher spike-specific TCR breadth.

Clones were read by immunoSEQ multiplex PCR, and TCRdb kept only the in-frame ones, dropping some. The data hold nearly 400,000 clones, with approximately 89% observed a single time. Specified treatment: roughly 20 received Ad26.COV2.S at low or high dose, single or two shots; 5 received placebo; per-sample allocation not given. All samples were drawn on day 63, counting from the first vaccine or placebo injection. The individual, an adult aged 18-55 years, was a donor in Boston. This clone has only one observation. Its target is unknown. The material was peripheral blood, obtained in a trial of Ad26.COV2.S vaccine versus placebo. The sequence came from a person aged 18-60 years who received the Ad26.COV2.S COVID-19 vaccine or a placebo.

Here the CDR3 reads CASSESRRYNEQFF. Written as DNA, the CDR3 is TGCGCCAGCAGTGAGTCGAGACGGTACAATGAGCAGTTCTTC. The J gene is TRBJ2-1, the V gene TRBV10-2; D gene ambiguous. The V gene lost 0 bases and the J gene lost 4 bases, with 7 bases spanning the gap. The CDR3 contains 14 residues. Germline V gene data show CDR1 as WSHSY and CDR2 as SAAADI.